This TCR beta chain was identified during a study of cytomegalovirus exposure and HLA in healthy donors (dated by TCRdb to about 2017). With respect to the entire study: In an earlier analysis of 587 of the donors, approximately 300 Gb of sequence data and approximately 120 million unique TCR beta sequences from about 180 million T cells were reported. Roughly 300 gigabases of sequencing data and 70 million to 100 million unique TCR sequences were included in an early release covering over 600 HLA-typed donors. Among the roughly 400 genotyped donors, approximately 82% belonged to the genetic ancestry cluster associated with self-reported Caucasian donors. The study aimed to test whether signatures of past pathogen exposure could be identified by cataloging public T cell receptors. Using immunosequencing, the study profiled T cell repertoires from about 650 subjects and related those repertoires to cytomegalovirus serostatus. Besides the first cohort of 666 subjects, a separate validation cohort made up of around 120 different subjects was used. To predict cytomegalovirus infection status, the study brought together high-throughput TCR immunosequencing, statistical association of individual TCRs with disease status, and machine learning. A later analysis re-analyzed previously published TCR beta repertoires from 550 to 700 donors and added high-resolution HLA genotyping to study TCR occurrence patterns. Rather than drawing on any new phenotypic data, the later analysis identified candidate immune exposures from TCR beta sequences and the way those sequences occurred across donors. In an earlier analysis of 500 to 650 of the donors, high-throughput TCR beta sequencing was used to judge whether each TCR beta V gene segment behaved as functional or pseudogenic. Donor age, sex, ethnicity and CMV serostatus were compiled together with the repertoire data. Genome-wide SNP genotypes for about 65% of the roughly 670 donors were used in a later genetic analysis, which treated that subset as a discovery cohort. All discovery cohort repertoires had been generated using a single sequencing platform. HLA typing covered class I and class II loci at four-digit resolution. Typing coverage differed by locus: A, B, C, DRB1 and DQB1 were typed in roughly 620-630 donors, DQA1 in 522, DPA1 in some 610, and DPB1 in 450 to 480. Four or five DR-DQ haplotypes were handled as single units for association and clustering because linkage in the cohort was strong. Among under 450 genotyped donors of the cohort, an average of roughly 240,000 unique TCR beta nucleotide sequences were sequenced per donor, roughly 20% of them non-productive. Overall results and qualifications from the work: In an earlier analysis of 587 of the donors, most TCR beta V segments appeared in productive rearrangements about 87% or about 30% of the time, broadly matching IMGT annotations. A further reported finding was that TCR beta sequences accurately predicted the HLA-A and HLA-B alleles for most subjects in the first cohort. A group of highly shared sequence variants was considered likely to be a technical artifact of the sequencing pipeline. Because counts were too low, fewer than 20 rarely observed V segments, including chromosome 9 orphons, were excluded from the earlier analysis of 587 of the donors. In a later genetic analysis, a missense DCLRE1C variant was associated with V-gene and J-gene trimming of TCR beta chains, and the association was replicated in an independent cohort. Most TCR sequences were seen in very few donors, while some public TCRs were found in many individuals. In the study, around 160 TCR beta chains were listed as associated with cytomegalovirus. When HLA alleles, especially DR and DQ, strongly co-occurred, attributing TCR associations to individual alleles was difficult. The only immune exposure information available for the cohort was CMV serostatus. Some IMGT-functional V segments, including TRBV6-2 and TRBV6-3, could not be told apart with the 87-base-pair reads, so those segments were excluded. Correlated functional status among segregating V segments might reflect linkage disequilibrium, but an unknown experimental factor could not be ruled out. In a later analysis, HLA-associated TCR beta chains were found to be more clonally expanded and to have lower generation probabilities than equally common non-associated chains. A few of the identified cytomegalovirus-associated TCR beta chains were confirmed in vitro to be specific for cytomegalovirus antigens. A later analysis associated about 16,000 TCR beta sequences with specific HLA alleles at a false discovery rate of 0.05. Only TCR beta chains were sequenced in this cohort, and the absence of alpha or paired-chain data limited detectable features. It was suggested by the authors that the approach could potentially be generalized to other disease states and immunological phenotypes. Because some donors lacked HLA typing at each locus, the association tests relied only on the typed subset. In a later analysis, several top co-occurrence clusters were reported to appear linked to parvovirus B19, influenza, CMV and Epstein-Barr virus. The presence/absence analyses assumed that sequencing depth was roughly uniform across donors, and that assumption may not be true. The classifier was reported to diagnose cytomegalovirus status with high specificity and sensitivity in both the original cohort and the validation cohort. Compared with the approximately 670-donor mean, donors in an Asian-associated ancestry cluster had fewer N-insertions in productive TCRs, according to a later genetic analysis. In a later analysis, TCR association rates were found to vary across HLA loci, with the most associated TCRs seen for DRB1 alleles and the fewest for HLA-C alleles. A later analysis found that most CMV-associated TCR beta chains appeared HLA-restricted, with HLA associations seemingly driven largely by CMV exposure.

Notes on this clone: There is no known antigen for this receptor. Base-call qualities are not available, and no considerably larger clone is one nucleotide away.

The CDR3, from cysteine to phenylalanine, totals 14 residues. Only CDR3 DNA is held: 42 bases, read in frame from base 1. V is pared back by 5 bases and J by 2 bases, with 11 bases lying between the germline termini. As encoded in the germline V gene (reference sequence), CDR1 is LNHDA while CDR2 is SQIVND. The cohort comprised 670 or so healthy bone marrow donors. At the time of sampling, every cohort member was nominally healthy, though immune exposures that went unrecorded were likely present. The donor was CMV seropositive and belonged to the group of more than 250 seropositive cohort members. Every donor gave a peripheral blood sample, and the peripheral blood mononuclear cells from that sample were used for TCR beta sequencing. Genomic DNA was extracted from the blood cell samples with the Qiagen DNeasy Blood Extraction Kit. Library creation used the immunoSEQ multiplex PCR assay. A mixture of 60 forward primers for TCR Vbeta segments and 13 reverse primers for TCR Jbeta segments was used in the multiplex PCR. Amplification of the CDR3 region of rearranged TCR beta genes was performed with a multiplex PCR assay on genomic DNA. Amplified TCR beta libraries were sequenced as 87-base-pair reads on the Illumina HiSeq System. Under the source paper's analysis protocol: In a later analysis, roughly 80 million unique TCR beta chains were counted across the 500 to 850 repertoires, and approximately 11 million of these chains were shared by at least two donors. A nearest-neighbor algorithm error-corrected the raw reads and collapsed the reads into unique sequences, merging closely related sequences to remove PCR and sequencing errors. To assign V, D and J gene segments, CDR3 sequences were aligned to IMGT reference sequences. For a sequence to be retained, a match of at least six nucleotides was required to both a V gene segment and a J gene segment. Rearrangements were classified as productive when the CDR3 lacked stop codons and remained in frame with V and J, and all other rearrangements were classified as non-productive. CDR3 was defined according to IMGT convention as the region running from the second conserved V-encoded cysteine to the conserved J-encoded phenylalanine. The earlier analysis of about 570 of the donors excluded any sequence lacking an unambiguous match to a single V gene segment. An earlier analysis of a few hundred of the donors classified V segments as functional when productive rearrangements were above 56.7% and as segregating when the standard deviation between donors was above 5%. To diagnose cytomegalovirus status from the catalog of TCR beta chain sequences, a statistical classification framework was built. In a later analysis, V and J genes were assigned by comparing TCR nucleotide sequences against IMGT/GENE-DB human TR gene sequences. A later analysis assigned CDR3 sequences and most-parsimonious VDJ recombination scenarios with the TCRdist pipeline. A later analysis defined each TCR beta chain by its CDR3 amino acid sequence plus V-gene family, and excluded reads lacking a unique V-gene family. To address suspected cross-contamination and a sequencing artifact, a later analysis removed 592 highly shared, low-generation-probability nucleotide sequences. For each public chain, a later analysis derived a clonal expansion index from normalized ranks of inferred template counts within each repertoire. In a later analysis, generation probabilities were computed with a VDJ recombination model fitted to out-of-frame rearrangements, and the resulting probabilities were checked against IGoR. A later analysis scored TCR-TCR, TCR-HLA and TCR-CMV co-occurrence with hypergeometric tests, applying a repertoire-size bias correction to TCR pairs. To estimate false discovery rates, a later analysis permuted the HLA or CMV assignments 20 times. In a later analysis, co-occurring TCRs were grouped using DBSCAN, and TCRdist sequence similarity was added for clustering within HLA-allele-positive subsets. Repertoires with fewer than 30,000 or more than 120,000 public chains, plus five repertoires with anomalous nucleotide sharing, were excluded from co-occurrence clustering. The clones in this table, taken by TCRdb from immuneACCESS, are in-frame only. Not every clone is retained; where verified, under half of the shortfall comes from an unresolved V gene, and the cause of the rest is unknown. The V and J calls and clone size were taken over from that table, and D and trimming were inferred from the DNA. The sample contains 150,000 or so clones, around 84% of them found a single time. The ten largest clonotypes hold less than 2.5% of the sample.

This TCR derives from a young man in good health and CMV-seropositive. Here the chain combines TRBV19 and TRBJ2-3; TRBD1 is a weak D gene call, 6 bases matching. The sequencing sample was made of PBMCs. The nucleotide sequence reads TGTGCCAGTAGTCCAGGGGTAATCACAGATACGCAGTATTTT. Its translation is CASSPGVITDTQYF.